This T cell receptor beta chain was identified in a study of T cells after yellow fever vaccination. Notes on the study in general: Subsequent to the booster, the majority of primary-vaccination clones reappeared (roughly 96% CD4, 88% CD8). Abundant clonotypes from the bulk population could contaminate FACS-sorted repertoires.

Per germline, CDR1 KGHSH and CDR2 LQKENI. After removal of 5 bases from V and 7 bases from J, the junction contained 9 bases not matched to a gene. This CDR3 contains 15 residues. Template switching with 5'RACE generated the TCR cDNA and added a universal primer site and UMIs. TCRdb passed the 5' RACE reads through MiXCR, listing each CDR3 protein once. Among about 500,000 distinct CDR3 sequences, roughly a sixth were seen once, and the ten largest hold about 18%. In the case of this clonotype: Its antigen is unidentified.

The clonotype comes from a man younger than 35 who received the YFV17D yellow fever vaccine. V is TRBV18 and J is TRBJ2-7, with 12 bases matching TRBD2. The source was PBMCs, collected about 5 days after the first yellow fever vaccination. The CDR3 DNA follows: TGTGCCAGCTCAGCCGGACTAGCGGGGATCGGGGAGCAGTACTTC. Protein product: CASSAGLAGIGEQYF.